In its sample, the clone carrying this TCR beta chain was seen many times. The data belong to a study of neurological immune-mediated disorders. In TCRdb, the 5' RACE reads were re-called with MiXCR into one record per CDR3 protein. The table shows 32,000 or so distinct CDR3 sequences, with about 12% occurring only once. V was cut by 5 bases and J by 4 bases, with 8 bases left in between. This CDR3 has 11 residues. In germline, CDR1 is DFQATT, CDR2 SNEGSKA (reference sequence). This chain uses TRBV20-1 with TRBJ1-1; D not resolved. Input material: PBMCs. The sequence derives from an older woman in good health. This CDR3 is CSAHLGTEAFF. CDR3 DNA: TGCAGTGCTCACTTGGGCACTGAAGCTTTCTTT.